This TCR beta chain was documented in a study of cytomegalovirus exposure and HLA in healthy donors. Primers for the PCR totalled 60 Vbeta and 13 Jbeta. Libraries were prepared by immunoSEQ multiplex PCR; TCRdb keeps only in-frame clonotypes and omits some of them. The sample includes 65,000 to 100,000 clones, approximately 80% of them seen just once. This clone came up a few times. This CDR3 is 13 amino acids long. The germline V gene encodes CDR1 SGHDN and CDR2 FVKESK. Deletions cut 4 bases from V and 10 bases from J, with 14 bases between. Sample: PBMCs. This receptor was obtained from a man aged 35 to 55 in good health and CMV-seronegative. V is TRBV14 and J is TRBJ2-1, with TRBD1 as a possible D gene (5 bases). CDR3 DNA sequence: TGTGCCAGCAGCCCCCTGCCGGCAGGGGAGCAGTTCTTC. It translates to CASSPLPAGEQFF.